The 25 T cell receptor beta chains below all came from one sample that was sequenced in a study of type 1 regulatory T cells. No antigen has been assigned to these receptors. TCRdb used MiXCR to reprocess the reads, holding one entry per CDR3 protein. The table records about 65,000 distinct CDR3 sequences, roughly 50% of them present only once. The sequenced sample was cultured non-Tr1 T cells, either the whole culture or a sorted T cell fraction (not recorded which). Every receptor here comes from a human donor in good health.

The rearrangement links TRBV20-1 to TRBJ2-3; D is perhaps TRBD2 (6 bases). CDR3 length equals 12 residues. V gave up 7 bases and J gave up 2 bases, with 10 bases separating them. Per the germline V gene, CDR1 is DFQATT and CDR2 is SNEGSKA (reference sequence). The DNA of the CDR3 is TGCAGTGTAGCGGAGACCACAGATACGCAGTATTTT. Translating it yields CSVAETTDTQYF.

J is TRBJ2-5 and V is TRBV20-1; D may be TRBD2 (6 bases). Germline CDR1 DFQATT, CDR2 SNEGSKA (reference sequence). V was clipped by 7 bases and J by 2 bases, with 14 bases between them. The CDR3 is 13 residues long. The DNA for the CDR3 is TGCAGTGTAGGCGGGGACCAACAAGAGACCCAGTACTTC. This sequence encodes CSVGGDQQETQYF.

The chain has TRBV24-1 and TRBJ1-1; 8 positions agree with TRBD1. Germline values: CDR1 KGHDR, CDR2 SFDVKD. J was trimmed by 11 bases and V by 8 bases; bases with no gene match: 12. The CDR3 has 13 residues. CDR3 sequence: CATTSDRGSQAFF. For the CDR3, the DNA is TGTGCCACCACCAGCGACAGGGGTTCGCAGGCTTTCTTT.

This clonotype was observed a few times. The chain couples TRBV20-1 to TRBJ2-3, with 11 positions matching TRBD1. V gave up 6 bases and J gave up 5 bases; unmatched junction bases: 16. The CDR3 extends over 17 amino acids. Looked up from germline, CDR1 is DFQATT and CDR2 is SNEGSKA (reference sequence). The CDR3 loop is CSAASGQDRGRGDTQYF. The CDR3 DNA is TGCAGTGCCGCTAGTGGCCAGGACAGGGGGCGTGGAGATACGCAGTATTTT.

This clonotype appeared a few times. The V and J genes are TRBV20-1 and TRBJ2-2, with TRBD2 matching 7 bases. The CDR3 length is 17 residues. V lost 6 bases, J lost 4 bases, and 17 bases stayed unmatched. Per the germline V gene, CDR1 is DFQATT and CDR2 is SNEGSKA (reference sequence). The chain's CDR3 is CSAELESGDGGTGELFF. The CDR3 bases are TGCAGTGCCGAACTTGAAAGCGGGGATGGGGGCACCGGGGAGCTGTTTTTT.

V is TRBV10-3 and J is TRBJ2-2; TRBD2 might be the D (7 bases). V gave up 3 bases and J gave up 1 base, with 18 bases separating them. The V gene's germline CDR1 is ENHRY and CDR2 SYGVKD. CDR3 length: 18 residues. The CDR3 loop is CAISDPDGGGENTGELFF. As DNA, the CDR3 is TGTGCCATCAGTGACCCGGACGGCGGGGGCGAGAACACCGGGGAGCTGTTTTTT.

This sequence joins TRBV20-1 and TRBJ1-4; D unresolved. Germline CDR1 and CDR2: DFQATT and SNEGSKA (reference sequence). This CDR3 has 15 residues. Trimming removed 0 bases at V and 2 bases at J, with 10 bases between. CDR3 region: CSAREWGSTNEKLFF. In nucleotides, the CDR3 is TGCAGTGCTAGAGAATGGGGATCGACTAATGAAAAACTGTTTTTT.

The V call is TRBV5-1, the J call TRBJ2-3, with D hard to call. Germline-derived CDR1 and CDR2 are SGHRS and YFSETQ. This CDR3 spans 11 amino acids. The V and J ends lost 4 bases and 6 bases respectively, with 6 bases between them. This chain's CDR3 is CASSLVDTQYF. The CDR3 DNA sequence: TGCGCCAGCAGCCTTGTGGATACGCAGTATTTT. Full variable domain (missing parts from reference TRBV5-1 and TRBJ2-3): KAGVTQTPRYLIKTRGQQVTLSCSPISGHRSVSWYQQTPGQGLQFLFEYFSETQRNKGNFPGRFSGRQFSNSRSEMNVSTLELGDSALYLCASSLVDTQYFGPGTRLTVL.

This rearrangement joins TRBV11-2 to TRBJ2-2; no firm D call. Between the trimmed V and J ends, which lost 8 bases and 3 bases, there was a span of 13 bases. Germline values: CDR1 SGHAT, CDR2 FQNNGV. The CDR3 loop spans 14 amino acids. CDR3 sequence: CASRRGSYTGELFF. CDR3 sequence (DNA): TGTGCCAGCCGACGAGGCAGTTACACCGGGGAGCTGTTTTTT.

The table lists this clonotype with a few counts. The gene calls are TRBV20-1 and TRBJ2-5; 11 bases match TRBD2. V lost 1 base and J lost 4; bases outside the gene matches: 8. CDR1 is DFQATT, CDR2 SNEGSKA, per germline (reference sequence). CDR3 length: 16 residues. The CDR3: CSARASTSGGGETQYF. The CDR3 DNA sequence: TGCAGTGCTAGAGCTTCTACTAGCGGGGGCGGAGAGACCCAGTACTTC.

The chain combines TRBV3-1 with TRBJ2-1; TRBD2 agrees at 13 bases. The junction had 8 bases not matched to a gene; V was cut back by 5 bases and J by 4 bases. This CDR3 contains 17 residues. Germline V gene lookup returns CDR1 LGHDT and CDR2 YNNKEL (reference sequence). CDR3: CASSKTTSGGAYNEQFF. In nucleotides, the CDR3 is TGTGCCAGCAGCAAGACCACTAGCGGGGGGGCATACAATGAGCAGTTCTTC.

The chain joins TRBV19 to TRBJ2-4; D is tentatively TRBD1 or TRBD2 (5 bases each). CDR3 size: 16 residues. Germline CDR1 reads LNHDA; CDR2 reads SQIVND (reference sequence). V lost 3 bases and J lost 0, with 12 bases in between. For the CDR3, the DNA is TGTGCCAGTAGTATGGAAGGGACGCTAGCCAAAAACATTCAGTACTTC. Its translation: CASSMEGTLAKNIQYF.

The chain joins TRBV4-1 to TRBJ1-5; D might be TRBD1 (5 bases). The V end lost 1 base, the J end lost 11 bases, and 9 bases lay between the germline ends. The CDR3 spans 12 residues. Germline V lookup: CDR1 MGHRA, CDR2 YSYEKL. In DNA, the CDR3 is TGCGCCAGCAGCCAAGGGGGGGGGACCCAGCATTTT. As protein: CASSQGGGTQHF.

This chain joins TRBV23-1 and TRBJ2-2, with 10 bases identical to TRBD1. TRBV23-1 is an ORF; its function is uncertain. The V and J ends lost 11 bases and 7 bases, in that order; junction bases with no gene match: 19. The CDR3 has 17 residues. The CDR3 nucleotides are TGCGCCCGCCTCCCCATTACTAGGGACAGGGGAGTCGGGGAGCTGTTTTTT. Amino acid sequence: CARLPITRDRGVGELFF.

V gene TRBV5-1 combines with J gene TRBJ2-5; no firm D call. The germline CDR1 and CDR2 sequences are SGHRS and YFSETQ. The CDR3 has 16 residues. Trimming left V 3 bases short and J 4 bases short, with 19 bases between. DNA for the CDR3: TGCGCCAGCAGCTCTGGCTTTGGTATGGTAACAGAGACCCAGTACTTC. It encodes CASSSGFGMVTETQYF. Using reference TRBV5-1 and TRBJ2-5 for the parts outside the CDR3, the full variable domain is KAGVTQTPRYLIKTRGQQVTLSCSPISGHRSVSWYQQTPGQGLQFLFEYFSETQRNKGNFPGRFSGRQFSNSRSEMNVSTLELGDSALYLCASSSGFGMVTETQYFGPGTRLLVL.

This clonotype was detected a few times. V and J are TRBV20-1 and TRBJ2-1, with TRBD2 as a possible D gene (6 bases). This CDR3 region has 15 residues. V lost 7 bases and J 6 bases, leaving 22 bases between the germline ends. Germline V gene data show CDR1 as DFQATT and CDR2 as SNEGSKA (reference sequence). The CDR3 DNA reads as TGCAGTGTTATTGGAAGCTCGCCCGGGAGCAATGAGCAGTTCTTC. This gives the protein CSVIGSSPGSNEQFF.

CDR3 sequence reads: CASSFRGGTHVQYF. CDR3 coding DNA: TGTGCCAGCAGCTTCCGTGGGGGAACTCACGTGCAGTACTTC. The J gene is TRBJ2-7, the V gene TRBV7-9, with D perhaps matching TRBD1 or TRBD2 (5 bases each). The CDR3 is 14 residues long. V dropped 3 bases and J dropped 9 bases, with 18 bases sitting between them. Germline-derived CDR1 and CDR2 are SEHNR and FQNEAQ (reference sequence).

The chain recombines TRBV5-1 with TRBJ2-2; D is perhaps TRBD1 (6 bases). The V end lost 4 bases, the J end lost 4 bases, and 11 bases lay between the germline ends. The CDR3 is 14 amino acids. In germline, CDR1 is SGHRS, CDR2 YFSETQ. The CDR3 is CASSQTGSTGELFF. CDR3 DNA: TGCGCCAGCAGCCAGACAGGCAGCACCGGGGAGCTGTTTTTT.

The chain has TRBV2 and TRBJ2-3; weak D call: TRBD1 (7 bases). Between the trimmed V and J ends, which lost 6 bases and 8 bases, there was a span of 9 bases. CDR1 and CDR2 (germline): SNHLY, FYNNEI. The CDR3 has 11 residues. CDR3 protein: CASRQGGTQYF. CDR3 in DNA: TGTGCCAGCAGGCAGGGGGGTACGCAGTATTTT.

The chain combines TRBV29-1 with TRBJ1-1; D not certain. V was cut by 4 bases and J by 0 bases, with 12 bases left in between. Germline CDR1 reads SQVTM; CDR2 reads ANQGSEA. The CDR3 runs 14 residues. CDR3: CSVALANMNTEAFF. CDR3 bases: TGCAGCGTTGCGTTGGCCAACATGAACACTGAAGCTTTCTTT. Drawing the rest from reference TRBV29-1 and TRBJ1-1, the complete variable domain is SAVISQKPSRDICQRGTSLTIQCQVDSQVTMMFWYRQQPGQSLTLIATANQGSEATYESGFVIDKFPISRPNLTFSTLTVSNMSPEDSSIYLCSVALANMNTEAFFGQGTRLTVV.

This sequence joins TRBV3-1 and TRBJ1-6, with a tentative D call TRBD1 (5 bases). Germline V gives CDR1 LGHDT, CDR2 YNNKEL (reference sequence). V lost 4 bases to trimming and J lost 5 bases, with 12 bases between them. The CDR3 length is 15 residues. CDR3 loop: CASSRGTENNSPLHF. The CDR3 region has the DNA TGTGCCAGCAGCCGAGGGACCGAAAATAATTCACCCCTCCACTTT.

This clonotype was found many times. The genes are TRBV6-5 and TRBJ2-2; maybe TRBD1 (6 bases). The CDR3 runs 16 residues. Germline V lookup: CDR1 MNHEY, CDR2 SVGAGI. Between the trimmed V and J ends, which lost 7 bases and 2 bases, there was a span of 17 bases. The CDR3 protein is CASTVGQGLNTGELFF. The CDR3, as DNA: TGTGCCAGCACAGTAGGGCAGGGGCTAAACACCGGGGAGCTGTTTTTT.

As regards this clonotype: The junction and the germline gene differ at one end; a read error may be behind it. The chain has TRBV12-3 or TRBV12-4 and TRBJ2-5; D is ambiguous. This CDR3 region has 15 residues. The CDR3 sequence: CASGLGSHSQETQYF. CDR3 bases: TGTGCCAGCGGTTTAGGCAGCCACTCCCAAGAGACCCAGTACTTC.

The genes are TRBV5-1 and TRBJ1-5; no firm D call. V shed 0 bases and J shed 2 bases, with 9 bases lying between them. CDR1 SGHRS and CDR2 YFSETQ come from the germline V gene. The CDR3 is 15 residues long. The CDR3 region is CASSLGESRNQPQHF. For the CDR3, the DNA is TGCGCCAGCAGCTTGGGGGAGTCCCGCAATCAGCCCCAGCATTTT.

This chain joins TRBV7-8 and TRBJ2-3; a weak D match, TRBD2 (5 bases). Germline V gene data show CDR1 as SGHVS and CDR2 as FQNEAQ. Trimming shortened V by 7 bases and J by 1 base, and 12 bases separated the two germline ends. The CDR3 length is 14 residues. CDR3 sequence: CASKLLVGTDTQYF. DNA for the CDR3: TGTGCCAGCAAACTACTAGTTGGCACAGATACGCAGTATTTT.